This TCR beta chain was sequenced for a study of T cell repertoires in cytomegalovirus infection. On the study more broadly: Recently identified HLA-C-restricted and well-studied HLA-B-restricted CMV epitopes were used. Public TCR beta signature analysis indicated the presence of both CMV infection and matching HLA type. Study-level points and caveats: Predominance within the ex vivo response was attributable to HLA-C-restricted CMV-specific TCR beta clonotypes. Summed public TCR beta family frequency identified CMV carriers bearing the relevant HLA.

Of note for this clonotype: Its antigen is not known. The junction differs from germline at one of its ends, possibly a read error.

TCRdb re-derived calls from the reads in MiXCR, one entry per CDR3 protein. The sample holds about 830,000 distinct CDR3 sequences, about 33% seen once. This CDR3 is built from 12 residues. Germline CDR1 and CDR2: MNHNY and SVGAGI (reference sequence). The V and J genes are TRBV6-6 and TRBJ2-1, with TRBD2 as a possible D gene (5 bases). The TCR comes from a human donor in good health (CMV status not recorded). Some clones in this sample may be carry-over from other donors' samples. Specimen: cultured CD8+ T cells from PBMCs, collected from culture after CMV antigen stimulation. Written as DNA, the CDR3 is TGTACCAGCAGTCCGGGGTACAATGAGCAGTTCTTC. It translates to CTSSPGYNEQFF.